A single sample is the source of the 2 T cell receptor beta chains below, sequenced in a study of monozygotic twins with inflammatory bowel disease. Reprocessing the 5' RACE reads, TCRdb reports a single entry for every CDR3 protein and omits DNA. In total, the table holds around 220,000 distinct CDR3 sequences. Sequencing was done on a sample of blood. These receptors all stem from a human donor with ulcerative colitis or Crohn's disease, or a healthy co-twin of an affected twin (not recorded which).

This chain's CDR3 is CASSFGTGANYGYTF. The chain has TRBV7-2 and TRBJ1-2; the D call from TCRdb, TRBD1, cannot be confirmed without DNA. This CDR3 spans 15 amino acids. CDR1 and CDR2 (germline): SGHTA, FQGNSA.

The chain employs TRBV6-1 and TRBJ2-4; TCRdb's D call, TRBD1, is unchecked because there is no DNA. This CDR3 spans 15 amino acids. Germline assignment: CDR1 MNHNS and CDR2 SASEGT. The CDR3 here is CATLGRGQGKNIQYF.